The 16 T cell receptor beta chains below come from one sample, sequenced in a study of cytomegalovirus exposure and HLA in healthy donors. PCR primers comprised 60 Vbeta and 13 Jbeta primers. Generated by immunoSEQ multiplex PCR, the TCRdb table keeps only in-frame clones and is missing some. Among 150,000 or so clones listed, about 80% were seen once. The sample comprised PBMCs. The source is a woman in her thirties or forties in good health and CMV-seronegative.

This clone was counted between two and nine times. The rearrangement uses TRBV5-1 and TRBJ2-3, with D possibly being TRBD2 (5 bases). The CDR3 is 13 amino acids. Germline loops: CDR1 SGHRS, CDR2 YFSETQ. V lost 0 bases and J 8 bases, leaving 10 bases between the germline ends. In DNA, the CDR3 is TGCGCCAGCAGCTTGGGGGAGTATGGTACGCAGTATTTT. This encodes CASSLGEYGTQYF.

This clone was recorded many times. The chain couples TRBV7-9 to TRBJ2-3; no reliable D call. Trimming removed 4 bases at V and 3 bases at J, with 2 bases between. CDR3 size: 11 residues. Germline assignment: CDR1 SEHNR and CDR2 FQNEAQ (reference sequence). CDR3 bases: TGTGCCAGCAGCTCTACAGATACGCAGTATTTT. Its translation is CASSSTDTQYF.

V and J are TRBV27 and TRBJ2-7; 7 bases agree with TRBD2. V trimming: 10 bases; J trimming: 2 bases; junction bases outside the gene matches: 14. CDR3 length equals 15 residues. CDR1 and CDR2 (germline): MNHEY, SMNVEV (reference sequence). The CDR3 protein is CATRATRLAAYEQYF. The CDR3 bases are TGTGCCACCCGGGCCACAAGGCTAGCGGCCTACGAGCAGTACTTC.

This clone was found once. V is TRBV23-1 and J is TRBJ1-1, with a possible D match to TRBD1 (5 bases). TRBV23-1 is annotated as an ORF whose role is uncertain. CDR3 length equals 13 residues. V was shortened by 3 bases and J by 5 bases, with 10 bases between the two germline ends. The CDR3 coding sequence is TGCGCCAGCAGTCATTTAGGGGTGACTGAAGCTTTCTTT. Protein sequence: CASSHLGVTEAFF.

The chain combines TRBV6-1 with TRBJ2-5; no definite D call. Germline V lookup: CDR1 MNHNS, CDR2 SASEGT. Trimming shortened V by 8 bases and J by 5 bases, and 9 bases separated the two germline ends. The CDR3 contains 11 residues. The CDR3 reads CASRGMETQYF. In nucleotides, the CDR3 is TGTGCCAGCCGCGGTATGGAGACCCAGTACTTC.

The rearrangement links TRBV6-4 to TRBJ2-1; D possibly corresponds to TRBD2 (6 bases). The CDR3 is 15 amino acids. Trimming took 2 bases from V and 6 from J, leaving 14 bases between them. The germline V gene has CDR1 MRHNA and CDR2 SNTAGT. The CDR3 is CASSDQGLPSNEQFF. The DNA of the CDR3 is TGTGCCAGCAGTGACCAGGGACTCCCGTCCAATGAGCAGTTCTTC.

This clone was counted a single time. The chain uses TRBV5-1 and TRBJ1-5; D call uncertain. The V end lost 0 bases, the J end lost 5 bases, and 12 bases lay between the germline ends. The germline CDR1 and CDR2 sequences are SGHRS and YFSETQ. This CDR3 has 15 amino acids. The CDR3 DNA sequence: TGCGCCAGCAGCTTGGGGGCGTTCTCTTATCAGCCCCAGCATTTT. Protein product: CASSLGAFSYQPQHF.

V gene TRBV27 combines with J gene TRBJ2-6; D gene uncertain. The germline V gene has CDR1 MNHEY and CDR2 SMNVEV (reference sequence). With 2 bases removed from V and 1 base from J, the gap between germline ends came to 3 bases. The CDR3 is made up of 14 amino acids. The CDR3 reads CASSLLSGANVLTF. Here the CDR3 DNA reads TGTGCCAGCAGTTTACTTTCTGGGGCCAACGTCCTGACTTTC.

This sequence joins TRBV18 and TRBJ1-3; D ambiguous. Germline CDR1 KGHSH, CDR2 LQKENI. V was clipped by 2 bases and J by 0 bases, with 8 bases between them. This CDR3 is built from 15 residues. The CDR3 bases are TGTGCCAGCTCACCAGGACTTAGCTCTGGAAACACCATATATTTT. Amino acid sequence: CASSPGLSSGNTIYF.

The chain is built from TRBV7-3 and TRBJ2-1; TRBD1 is a possible D gene (7 bases). With 1 base removed from V and 10 bases from J, the gap between germline ends came to 14 bases. The germline gives CDR1 SGHTA, CDR2 FQGTGA. The CDR3 length is 14 residues. The CDR3 loop reads CASSLRQGGGEQFF. CDR3 DNA sequence: TGTGCCAGCAGCTTAAGACAGGGAGGTGGCGAGCAGTTCTTC.

This clone appeared once. The chain is built from TRBV6-1 and TRBJ2-7; 12 bases are shared with TRBD2. Germline CDR1 is MNHNS and CDR2 is SASEGT. There are 15 residues in the CDR3. The junction had 4 bases not matched to a gene; V was cut back by 6 bases and J by 1 base. CDR3: CASRGTSGRSYEQYF. DNA of the CDR3: TGTGCCAGCAGGGGGACTAGCGGGCGGTCCTACGAGCAGTACTTC.

Comments on this clone: This likely comes from a read error, as the CDR3 has no conserved phenylalanine or tryptophan at its end. The chain joins TRBV27 to TRBJ2-6, with 11 bases identical to TRBD1. The germline CDR1 and CDR2 sequences are MNHEY and SMNVEV (reference sequence). The CDR3 totals 17 residues. Trimming at V came to 2 bases and at J to 0 bases, leaving 0 bases not matched to a gene. CDR3 sequence: CASSLGTGGSGANVLTC. The DNA for the CDR3 is TGTGCCAGCAGTTTAGGGACAGGGGGCTCTGGGGCCAACGTCCTGACTTGC.

This clone was seen just once. The chain employs TRBV7-9 and TRBJ2-3; weak D call: TRBD2 (7 bases). Trimming took 2 bases from V and 6 from J, leaving 15 bases between them. Per the germline V gene, CDR1 is SEHNR and CDR2 is FQNEAQ (reference sequence). The CDR3 loop spans 15 amino acids. The CDR3 loop is CASSLLGGGKDTQYF. The CDR3 nucleotides are TGTGCCAGCAGCTTATTAGGGGGGGGCAAGGATACGCAGTATTTT.

The chain has TRBV11-3 and TRBJ2-7; 7 bases fit TRBD1. CDR3 size: 15 residues. Germline values: CDR1 SGHNT, CDR2 YENEEA. J lost 4 bases, V lost 5 bases, and 11 bases had no gene match. The CDR3: CASSPGGQDPYEQYF. The CDR3 DNA follows: TGTGCCAGCAGCCCCGGCGGACAGGATCCTTACGAGCAGTACTTC.

The chain couples TRBV9 to TRBJ2-1, with TRBD1 matching over 12 bases. In germline, CDR1 is SGDLS, CDR2 YYNGEE. The CDR3 has 15 residues. V lost 4 bases and J lost 7; bases outside the gene matches: 6. CDR3 sequence: CASSQPGQGANEQFF. The DNA for the CDR3 is TGTGCCAGCAGCCAACCGGGACAGGGGGCGAATGAGCAGTTCTTC.

This clone was detected once. This rearrangement joins TRBV15 to TRBJ2-3; no clear D gene. Germline V gene lookup returns CDR1 LNHNV and CDR2 YYDKDF (reference sequence). The CDR3 is made up of 14 amino acids. The V gene lost 1 base and the J gene lost 6 bases, with 11 bases spanning the gap. The CDR3 loop reads CATSRGTASDTQYF. The CDR3 DNA follows: TGTGCCACCAGCAGAGGCACTGCGTCGGATACGCAGTATTTT.